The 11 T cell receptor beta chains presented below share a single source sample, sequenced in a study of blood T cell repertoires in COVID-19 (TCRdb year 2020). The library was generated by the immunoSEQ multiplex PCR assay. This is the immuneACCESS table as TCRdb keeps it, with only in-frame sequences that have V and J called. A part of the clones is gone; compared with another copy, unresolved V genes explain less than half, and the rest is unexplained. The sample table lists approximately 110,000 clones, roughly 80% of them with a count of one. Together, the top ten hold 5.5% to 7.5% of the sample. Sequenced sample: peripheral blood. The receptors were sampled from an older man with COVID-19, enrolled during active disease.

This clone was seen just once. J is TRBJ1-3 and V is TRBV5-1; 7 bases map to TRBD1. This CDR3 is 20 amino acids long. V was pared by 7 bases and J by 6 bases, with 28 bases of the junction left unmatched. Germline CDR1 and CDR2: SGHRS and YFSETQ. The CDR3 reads CASPRNPNWPGQRGQNTIYF. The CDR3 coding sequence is TGCGCCAGCCCCCGTAACCCAAACTGGCCGGGACAGCGTGGGCAAAACACCATATATTTT.

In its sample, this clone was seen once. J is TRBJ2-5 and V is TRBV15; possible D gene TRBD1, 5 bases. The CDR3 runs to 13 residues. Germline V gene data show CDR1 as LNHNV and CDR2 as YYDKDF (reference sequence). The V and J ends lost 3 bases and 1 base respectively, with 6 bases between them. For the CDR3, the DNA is TGTGCCACCAGCAGGGACATCCAAGAGACCCAGTACTTC. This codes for CATSRDIQETQYF.

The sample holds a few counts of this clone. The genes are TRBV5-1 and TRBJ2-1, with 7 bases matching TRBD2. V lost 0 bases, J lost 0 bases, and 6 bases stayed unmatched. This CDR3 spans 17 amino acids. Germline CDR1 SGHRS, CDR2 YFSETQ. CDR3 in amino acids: CASSLAVAGASYNEQFF. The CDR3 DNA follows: TGCGCCAGCAGCTTGGCCGTGGCGGGAGCCTCCTACAATGAGCAGTTCTTC.

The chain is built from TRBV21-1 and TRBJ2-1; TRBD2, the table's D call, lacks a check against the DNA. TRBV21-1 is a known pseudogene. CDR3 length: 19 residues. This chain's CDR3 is CASSSGRPTSGSSYNEQFF. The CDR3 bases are TGTGCCAGCAGCAGTGGTCGACCAACTAGCGGGAGCTCCTACAATGAGCAGTTCTTC.

The chain's CDR3 is CASSPTSGYEQYF. CDR3 bases: TGTGCCAGTAGTCCAACTAGCGGCTACGAGCAGTACTTC. This chain joins TRBV19 and TRBJ2-7, with 8 bases aligning to TRBD2. Germline loops: CDR1 LNHDA, CDR2 SQIVND (reference sequence). The CDR3 contains 13 residues. J lost 3 bases, V lost 5 bases, and 3 bases had no gene match. Filled out from reference TRBV19 and TRBJ2-7, the complete variable domain reads DGGITQSPKYLFRKEGQNVTLSCEQNLNHDAMYWYRQDPGQGLRLIYYSQIVNDFQKGDIAEGYSVSREKKESFPLTVTSAQKNPTAFYLCASSPTSGYEQYFGPGTRLTVT.

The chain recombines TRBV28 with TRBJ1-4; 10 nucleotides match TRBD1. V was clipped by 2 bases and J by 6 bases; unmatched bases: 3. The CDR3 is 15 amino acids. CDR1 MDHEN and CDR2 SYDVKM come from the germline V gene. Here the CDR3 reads CASSLGGQGYEKLFF. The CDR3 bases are TGTGCCAGCAGTTTAGGGGGACAGGGGTATGAAAAACTGTTTTTT.

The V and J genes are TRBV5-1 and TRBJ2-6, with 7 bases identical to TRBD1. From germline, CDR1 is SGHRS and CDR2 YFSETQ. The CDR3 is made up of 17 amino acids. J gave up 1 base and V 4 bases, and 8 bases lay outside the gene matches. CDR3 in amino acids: CASSPGGRASGANVLTF. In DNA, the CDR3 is TGCGCCAGCAGCCCAGGGGGTAGGGCGTCTGGGGCCAACGTCCTGACTTTC. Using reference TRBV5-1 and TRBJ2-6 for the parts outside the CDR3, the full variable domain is KAGVTQTPRYLIKTRGQQVTLSCSPISGHRSVSWYQQTPGQGLQFLFEYFSETQRNKGNFPGRFSGRQFSNSRSEMNVSTLELGDSALYLCASSPGGRASGANVLTFGAGSRLTVL.

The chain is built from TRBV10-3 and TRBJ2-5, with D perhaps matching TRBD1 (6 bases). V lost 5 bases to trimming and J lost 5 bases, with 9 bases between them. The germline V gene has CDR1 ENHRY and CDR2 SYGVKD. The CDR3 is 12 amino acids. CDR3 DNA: TGTGCCATCAGTCCTAGGGGGGAGACCCAGTACTTC. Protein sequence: CAISPRGETQYF.

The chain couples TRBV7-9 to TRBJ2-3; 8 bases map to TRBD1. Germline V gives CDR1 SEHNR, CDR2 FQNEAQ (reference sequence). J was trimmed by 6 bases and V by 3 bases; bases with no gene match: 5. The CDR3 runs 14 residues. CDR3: CASSLDRAGDTQYF. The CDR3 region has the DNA TGTGCCAGCAGCTTGGACAGGGCGGGGGATACGCAGTATTTT.

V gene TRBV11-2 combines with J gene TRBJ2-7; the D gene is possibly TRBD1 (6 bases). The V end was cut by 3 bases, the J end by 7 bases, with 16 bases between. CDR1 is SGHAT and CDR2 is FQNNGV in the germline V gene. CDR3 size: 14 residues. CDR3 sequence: CASSFPNRVGEQYF. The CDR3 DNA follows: TGTGCCAGCAGCTTCCCAAACAGGGTTGGGGAGCAGTACTTC. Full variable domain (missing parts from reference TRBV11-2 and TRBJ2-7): EAGVAQSPRYKIIEKRQSVAFWCNPISGHATLYWYQQILGQGPKLLIQFQNNGVVDDSQLPKDRFSAERLKGVDSTLKIQPAKLEDSAVYLCASSFPNRVGEQYFGPGTRLTVT.

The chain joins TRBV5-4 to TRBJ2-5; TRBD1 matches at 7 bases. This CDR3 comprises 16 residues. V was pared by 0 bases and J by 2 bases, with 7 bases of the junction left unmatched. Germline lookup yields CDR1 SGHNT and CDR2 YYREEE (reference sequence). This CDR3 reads CASSLEGARSQETQYF. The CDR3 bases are TGTGCCAGCAGCTTGGAGGGGGCCCGATCACAAGAGACCCAGTACTTC.